Presented here are 27 T cell receptor beta chains from one specimen sequenced in a study of identical twins. TCRdb independently ran MiXCR on the 5' RACE reads; one entry per CDR3 protein. The sample has fewer than 650,000 distinct CDR3 sequences, about 7% seen once. The data were also submitted as part of a second study, on yellow fever vaccine responses in identical twins.

Sequencing used PBMCs. The receptors were sampled from a woman under 30 in good health.

The chain recombines TRBV19 with TRBJ1-5; TRBD1 might be the D (5 bases). In germline, CDR1 is LNHDA, CDR2 SQIVND (reference sequence). The CDR3 runs to 14 residues. V lost 1 base and J 1 base, leaving 5 bases between the germline ends. CDR3 nucleotides: TGTGCCAGTAGTATAGCAGGGAGCAATCAGCCCCAGCATTTT. Translation gives CASSIAGSNQPQHF. Supplemented by reference TRBV19 and TRBJ1-5, the full variable domain reads DGGITQSPKYLFRKEGQNVTLSCEQNLNHDAMYWYRQDPGQGLRLIYYSQIVNDFQKGDIAEGYSVSREKKESFPLTVTSAQKNPTAFYLCASSIAGSNQPQHFGDGTRLSIL.

This clonotype occurred many times. J is TRBJ2-7 and V is TRBV5-1, with D possibly matching TRBD1 (6 bases). Per the germline V gene, CDR1 is SGHRS and CDR2 is YFSETQ. CDR3 length: 15 amino acids. The ends were cut back, 2 bases at V and 0 bases at J, with 12 bases in the middle. The chain's CDR3 is CASSLDTGSSYEQYV. The CDR3 DNA reads as TGCGCCAGCAGCTTAGATACAGGGAGCTCCTACGAGCAGTACGTC.

As DNA, the CDR3 is TGTGCCAGCAGCCAAGAGGGACTAGCGTTGGAGACCCAGTACTTC. Translated: CASSQEGLALETQYF. The chain joins TRBV4-2 to TRBJ2-5, with 10 bases aligning to TRBD2. V trimming: 0 bases; J trimming: 5 bases; junction bases outside the gene matches: 3. Germline V gene data show CDR1 as LGHNA and CDR2 as YNFKEQ. The CDR3 loop spans 15 amino acids.

This clonotype was seen many times. V and J are TRBV12-3 or TRBV12-4 and TRBJ1-1, with D uncertain. CDR3 length equals 13 residues. The V and J ends lost 3 bases and 7 bases respectively, with 12 bases between them. CDR3 DNA: TGTGCCAGCAGTTTGGTAGGGTCGGGTGAAGCTTTCTTT. Translating gives CASSLVGSGEAFF.

A few counts support this clonotype. V usage is TRBV2 and J usage is TRBJ2-1; 7 bases agree with TRBD2. Trimming at V came to 6 bases and at J to 9 bases, leaving 14 bases not matched to a gene. CDR1 and CDR2 (germline): SNHLY, FYNNEI. The CDR3 is 15 amino acids. CDR3 in amino acids: CASRLLANPSSEQFF. The CDR3 nucleotides are TGTGCCAGCAGATTACTAGCGAATCCATCTAGTGAGCAGTTCTTC.

This clonotype was detected a few times. J is TRBJ2-1 and V is TRBV14; D might be TRBD1 or TRBD2, each matching 5 bases. The CDR3 covers 15 residues. The V and J ends lost 2 bases and 6 bases respectively, with 14 bases between them. Germline V gives CDR1 SGHDN, CDR2 FVKESK. The CDR3 sequence: CASSQLDVGGNEQFF. As DNA, the CDR3 is TGTGCCAGCAGCCAATTAGATGTTGGGGGCAATGAGCAGTTCTTC.

The chain is built from TRBV28 and TRBJ2-1, with D perhaps matching TRBD2 (5 bases). This CDR3 is built from 13 residues. From germline, CDR1 is MDHEN and CDR2 SYDVKM. V lost 4 bases and J 14 bases, leaving 18 bases between the germline ends. CDR3 in amino acids: CASSSPPPPEEFF. Written as DNA, the CDR3 is TGTGCCAGCAGTTCACCCCCGCCGCCGGAGGAGTTCTTC.

This clonotype was counted many times. The CDR3 reads CASSPAPGGDQPQHF. CDR3 in DNA: TGCGCCAGCAGCCCTGCCCCAGGGGGCGATCAGCCCCAGCATTTT. The genes are TRBV5-1 and TRBJ1-5; 8 positions match TRBD1. The J segment lost 5 bases and the V segment lost 4 bases, leaving 8 bases of the junction unmatched. Looked up from germline, CDR1 is SGHRS and CDR2 is YFSETQ. The CDR3 sequence is 15 residues long.

The sample holds many counts of this clonotype. The chain combines TRBV29-1 with TRBJ2-3; TRBD2 is a possible D gene (5 bases). In germline, CDR1 is SQVTM, CDR2 ANQGSEA. V gave up 0 bases and J gave up 6 bases, with 13 bases separating them. The CDR3 is 14 amino acids. This chain's CDR3 is CSVEEDVRRDTQYF. The CDR3 nucleotides are TGCAGCGTTGAAGAGGACGTCAGGAGGGATACGCAGTATTTT.

The chain carries TRBV6-1 and TRBJ2-5; D not resolved. From germline, CDR1 is MNHNS and CDR2 SASEGT. Trimming cost V 2 bases and J 1 base, with 11 bases left between them. This CDR3 comprises 15 residues. The CDR3 nucleotides read TGTGCCAGCAGTGAAAAACTGCCGGGCCAAGAGACCCAGTACTTC. It codes for CASSEKLPGQETQYF.

This clonotype was recorded a few times. The chain uses TRBV4-1 and TRBJ2-7; 9 bases fit TRBD1. This CDR3 is 16 amino acids long. CDR1 is MGHRA and CDR2 is YSYEKL in the germline V gene. V shed 4 bases and J 0 bases; nucleotides not matched to a gene: 7. CDR3 loop: CASSRGTGKSSYEQYF. The CDR3 DNA reads TGCGCCAGCAGCCGGGGGACAGGGAAAAGCTCCTACGAGCAGTACTTC.

In nucleotides, the CDR3 is TGTGCCAGCAGCGTAGATGCAACAAGCCACTTGAACACTGAAGCTTTCTTT. Translated, it gives CASSVDATSHLNTEAFF. The chain uses TRBV9 and TRBJ1-1, with no clear D. This CDR3 contains 17 residues. Germline assignment: CDR1 SGDLS and CDR2 YYNGEE. Trimming left V 0 bases short and J 0 bases short, with 15 bases between. Full variable domain (rest looked up from reference TRBV9 and TRBJ1-1): DSGVTQTPKHLITATGQRVTLRCSPRSGDLSVYWYQQSLDQGLQFLIQYYNGEERAKGNILERFSAQQFPDLHSELNLSSLELGDSALYFCASSVDATSHLNTEAFFGQGTRLTVV.

In its sample, this clonotype was seen many times. This chain joins TRBV12-3 or TRBV12-4 and TRBJ2-7; no definite D call. The CDR3 runs 14 residues. V was trimmed by 2 bases and J by 3 bases, leaving 11 bases between them. The CDR3 loop reads CASSLWYRNYEQYF. The CDR3 bases are TGTGCCAGCAGTTTATGGTACAGAAACTACGAGCAGTACTTC.

In its sample, this clonotype was seen many times. The chain is built from TRBV3-1 and TRBJ2-1; D is possibly TRBD1 (7 bases). Germline-derived CDR1 and CDR2 are LGHDT and YNNKEL (reference sequence). The CDR3 spans 13 residues. V lost 1 base and J 12 bases, leaving 13 bases between the germline ends. CDR3 coding DNA: TGTGCCAGCAGCCAAGTGGAGGGGGCTCGGCAGTTCTTC. Translating it yields CASSQVEGARQFF.

This clonotype appeared many times. The rearrangement links TRBV20-1 to TRBJ1-1, with 8 bases matching TRBD1. Unmatched junction bases numbered 11, after V lost 5 bases and J lost 0 bases. The CDR3 sequence is 16 residues long. The V gene's germline CDR1 is DFQATT and CDR2 SNEGSKA (reference sequence). CDR3 nucleotides: TGCAGTGCTGAGACAGGGGTAAACTATATGAACACTGAAGCTTTCTTT. Encoded protein: CSAETGVNYMNTEAFF.

In its sample, this clonotype was seen a few times. This sequence joins TRBV20-1 and TRBJ2-3; TRBD2 matches at 13 bases. The CDR3 loop spans 19 amino acids. Trimming removed 6 bases from V and 2 bases from J; junction bases left unmatched: 17. CDR1 and CDR2 (germline): DFQATT, SNEGSKA (reference sequence). CDR3 sequence: CSATRTSGGPPRLTDTQYF. The DNA of the CDR3 is TGCAGTGCCACCCGGACTAGCGGGGGCCCCCCAAGACTCACAGATACGCAGTATTTT.

This chain links TRBV29-1 with TRBJ2-7; a weak D match, TRBD1 (7 bases). This CDR3 contains 13 residues. Germline V gene lookup returns CDR1 SQVTM and CDR2 ANQGSEA. Between the trimmed V and J ends, which lost 4 bases and 5 bases, there was a span of 15 bases. CDR3 bases: TGCAGCGTTGTATTGGGCAGGGGGGACGAGCAGTACGTC. Protein product: CSVVLGRGDEQYV.

CDR3 sequence: CASSSGHRTDTQYF. CDR3 nucleotide sequence: TGTGCCAGCAGTTCCGGACACCGCACAGATACGCAGTATTTT. The rearrangement links TRBV2 to TRBJ2-3, with D maybe TRBD1 (5 bases). The CDR3 consists of 14 residues. V lost 5 bases, J lost 1 base, and 10 bases lay in between. The germline CDR1 and CDR2 sequences are SNHLY and FYNNEI.

The V call is TRBV20-1, the J call TRBJ2-1; D perhaps matches TRBD1 (5 bases). The CDR3 sequence is 14 residues long. Germline CDR1 DFQATT, CDR2 SNEGSKA (reference sequence). The ends were cut back, 0 bases at V and 9 bases at J, with 15 bases in the middle. The CDR3 DNA follows: TGCAGTGCTAGAGATCTGAGACTTCAGGGTGAGCAGTTCTTC. This encodes CSARDLRLQGEQFF.

This chain joins TRBV15 and TRBJ2-1; D is perhaps TRBD2 (6 bases). Per germline, CDR1 LNHNV and CDR2 YYDKDF (reference sequence). The CDR3 loop spans 16 amino acids. With 6 bases removed from V and 8 bases from J, the gap between germline ends came to 23 bases. CDR3 coding DNA: TGTGCCACCAGTCAGGGACTGCAGGGTGGGTTCTATGAGCAGTTCTTC. Translating it yields CATSQGLQGGFYEQFF.

This clonotype was counted at least ten times. V is TRBV20-1 and J is TRBJ2-3; 10 bases map to TRBD1. V lost 3 bases, J lost 5 bases, and 8 bases stayed unmatched. There are 15 residues in the CDR3. Germline V gives CDR1 DFQATT, CDR2 SNEGSKA (reference sequence). The CDR3 here is CSASEGQGLVDTQYF. CDR3 in DNA: TGCAGTGCTAGTGAGGGACAGGGGCTTGTAGATACGCAGTATTTT.

The genes are TRBV20-1 and TRBJ2-5; D remains unclear. V shed 1 base and J shed 0 bases, with 12 bases lying between them. From germline, CDR1 is DFQATT and CDR2 SNEGSKA (reference sequence). This CDR3 region has 15 residues. Here the CDR3 reads CSARVLEPYQETQYF. CDR3 DNA sequence: TGCAGTGCTAGAGTCCTAGAGCCGTACCAAGAGACCCAGTACTTC.

Ten or more counts support this clonotype. The chain is built from TRBV12-3 or TRBV12-4 and TRBJ2-1; 7 bases are shared with TRBD1. V shed 3 bases, J shed 9 bases, and the junction held 8 bases outside the gene matches. The CDR3 is 14 amino acids. The CDR3 bases are TGTGCCAGCAGTTTTCCGGGACAGTTCGGTGAGCAGTTCTTC. It encodes CASSFPGQFGEQFF.

This clonotype was recorded at least ten times. The chain employs TRBV28 and TRBJ1-1, with D hard to call. Germline CDR1 MDHEN, CDR2 SYDVKM. The CDR3 has 16 amino acids. V lost 2 bases, J lost 0 bases, and 13 bases lay in between. CDR3 nucleotides: TGTGCCAGCAGTTTAGGGCGTGCACTCATGAACACTGAAGCTTTCTTT. This gives the protein CASSLGRALMNTEAFF. Using reference TRBV28 and TRBJ1-1 for the parts outside the CDR3, the full variable domain is DVKVTQSSRYLVKRTGEKVFLECVQDMDHENMFWYRQDPGLGLRLIYFSYDVKMKEKGDIPEGYSVSREKKERFSLILESASTNQTSMYLCASSLGRALMNTEAFFGQGTRLTVV.

This clonotype turned up a few times. CDR3 coding DNA: TGTGCCAGCAGCTTAGCGTTCGGGGGAATGGGGTATGGCTACACCTTC. Protein sequence: CASSLAFGGMGYGYTF. V gene TRBV7-9 combines with J gene TRBJ1-2, with TRBD1 as a possible D gene (5 bases). Germline V gene lookup returns CDR1 SEHNR and CDR2 FQNEAQ (reference sequence). Deletions cut 0 bases from V and 5 bases from J, with 16 bases between. This CDR3 has 16 amino acids.

This clonotype has more than one count but fewer than ten. The V and J genes are TRBV12-3 or TRBV12-4 and TRBJ2-7; 13 positions match TRBD2. Trimming cost V 7 bases and J 7 bases; bases outside gene matches: 7. The CDR3 length is 14 residues. CDR3 in amino acids: CASTRTSGSLEQYF. The CDR3 DNA follows: TGTGCCAGCACCCGGACTAGCGGGAGTTTAGAGCAGTACTTC.

This clonotype was detected ten times or more. CDR3 protein: CSAKRARQGSEQFF. In DNA, the CDR3 is TGCAGTGCAAAGCGGGCCCGACAGGGCAGTGAGCAGTTCTTC. The chain is built from TRBV20-1 and TRBJ2-1, with D perhaps TRBD1 (7 bases). In germline, CDR1 is DFQATT, CDR2 SNEGSKA (reference sequence). This CDR3 contains 14 residues. V lost 6 bases to trimming and J lost 9 bases, with 21 bases between them.